This T cell receptor beta chain was sequenced for a study of cytomegalovirus exposure and HLA in healthy donors. PCR employed 60 Vbeta and 13 Jbeta primers. Libraries were prepared by immunoSEQ multiplex PCR; TCRdb keeps only in-frame clonotypes and omits some of them. The sample comprises fewer than 150,000 clones, around two thirds of which are singletons, and about 7.8% rests with the top ten. V shed 3 bases, J shed 7 bases, and the junction held 4 bases outside the gene matches. Germline CDR1 MNHEY, CDR2 SMNVEV (reference sequence). CDR3 size: 13 residues. This chain joins TRBV27 and TRBJ1-1, with TRBD1 identical over 8 bases. Source material: PBMCs. The sequence derives from a woman aged 40 to 50 in good health and CMV-seropositive. CDR3 in amino acids: CASSFTGGFEAFF. The CDR3 DNA is TGTGCCAGCAGTTTCACAGGGGGTTTTGAAGCTTTCTTT.